This T cell receptor beta chain derives from a study of early T cells in non-severe SARS-CoV-2 infection. V shed 7 bases, J shed 3 bases, and the junction held 14 bases outside the gene matches. CDR1 and CDR2 (germline): LNHDA, SQIVND (reference sequence). CDR3 length equals 17 residues. This clonotype was recorded a few times. TCRdb used MiXCR to reprocess the 5' RACE reads, holding one entry per CDR3 protein. The table lists roughly 100,000 distinct CDR3 sequences, around 12% of them singletons. V and J are TRBV19 and TRBJ1-1; 10 bases are a match to TRBD1. The specimen was whole blood, collected at baseline. The TCR was taken from an adult who was a healthcare worker with PCR-confirmed SARS-CoV-2 infection or an uninfected control (not recorded which). The CDR3 loop is CASTRKGTGVTDTEAFF. DNA for the CDR3: TGTGCCAGTACCAGAAAGGGGACAGGGGTAACGGACACTGAAGCTTTCTTT. The full variable domain, with the rest looked up from reference TRBV19 and TRBJ1-1, is DGGITQSPKYLFRKEGQNVTLSCEQNLNHDAMYWYRQDPGQGLRLIYYSQIVNDFQKGDIAEGYSVSREKKESFPLTVTSAQKNPTAFYLCASTRKGTGVTDTEAFFGQGTRLTVV.